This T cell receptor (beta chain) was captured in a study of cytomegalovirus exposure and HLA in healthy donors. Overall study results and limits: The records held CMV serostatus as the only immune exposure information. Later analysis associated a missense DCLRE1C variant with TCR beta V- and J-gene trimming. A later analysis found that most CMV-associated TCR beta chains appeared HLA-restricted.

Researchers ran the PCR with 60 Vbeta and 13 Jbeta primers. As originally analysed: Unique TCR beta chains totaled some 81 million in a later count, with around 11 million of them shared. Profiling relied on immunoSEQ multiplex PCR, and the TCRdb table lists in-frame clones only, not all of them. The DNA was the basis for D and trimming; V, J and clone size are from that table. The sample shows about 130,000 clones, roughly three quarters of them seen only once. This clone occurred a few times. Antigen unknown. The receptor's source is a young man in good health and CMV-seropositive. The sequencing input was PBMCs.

The CDR3 loop is CASSFLAGALHEQFF. The CDR3 bases are TGTGCCAGCAGTTTTCTAGCGGGAGCCCTTCATGAGCAGTTCTTC. The chain employs TRBV28 and TRBJ2-1, with TRBD2 matching over 10 bases. The trim removed 3 bases at V and 8 bases at J, leaving 7 bases unmatched. CDR3 length: 15 residues. Germline V gene lookup returns CDR1 MDHEN and CDR2 SYDVKM.